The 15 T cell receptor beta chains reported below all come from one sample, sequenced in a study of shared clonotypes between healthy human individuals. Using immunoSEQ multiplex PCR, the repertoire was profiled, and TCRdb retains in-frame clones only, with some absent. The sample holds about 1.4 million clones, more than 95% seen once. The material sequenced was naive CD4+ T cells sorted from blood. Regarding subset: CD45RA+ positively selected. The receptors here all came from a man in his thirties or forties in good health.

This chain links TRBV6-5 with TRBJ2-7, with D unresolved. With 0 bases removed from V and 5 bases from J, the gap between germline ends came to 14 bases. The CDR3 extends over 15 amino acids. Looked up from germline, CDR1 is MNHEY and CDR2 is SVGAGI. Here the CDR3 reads CASSYSILGFNEQYF. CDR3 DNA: TGTGCCAGCAGTTACTCGATTCTTGGGTTCAACGAGCAGTACTTC.

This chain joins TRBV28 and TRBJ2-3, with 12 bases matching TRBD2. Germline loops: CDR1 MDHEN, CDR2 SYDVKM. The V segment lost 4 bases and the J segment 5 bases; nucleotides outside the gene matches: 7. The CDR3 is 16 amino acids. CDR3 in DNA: TGTGCCAGCAGTTCGACTAGCGGGAGAGTAAGAGATACGCAGTATTTT. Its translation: CASSSTSGRVRDTQYF.

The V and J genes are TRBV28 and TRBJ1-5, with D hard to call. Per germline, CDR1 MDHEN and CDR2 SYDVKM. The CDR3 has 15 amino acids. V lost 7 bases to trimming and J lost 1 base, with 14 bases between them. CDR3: CASNPGVRSNQPQHF. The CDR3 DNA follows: TGTGCCAGCAACCCCGGGGTAAGGAGCAATCAGCCCCAGCATTTT.

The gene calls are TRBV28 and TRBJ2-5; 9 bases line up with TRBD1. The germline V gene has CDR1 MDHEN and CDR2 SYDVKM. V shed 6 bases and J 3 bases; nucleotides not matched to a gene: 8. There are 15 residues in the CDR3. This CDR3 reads CASSRPGQGEETQYF. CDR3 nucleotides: TGTGCCAGCAGCCGCCCGGGACAGGGAGAAGAGACCCAGTACTTC.

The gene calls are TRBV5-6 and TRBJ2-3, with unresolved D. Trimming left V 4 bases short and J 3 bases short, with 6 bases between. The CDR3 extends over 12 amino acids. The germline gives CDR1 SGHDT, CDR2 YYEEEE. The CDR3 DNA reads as TGTGCCAGCAGCCAGGAGACAGATACGCAGTATTTT. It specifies CASSQETDTQYF.

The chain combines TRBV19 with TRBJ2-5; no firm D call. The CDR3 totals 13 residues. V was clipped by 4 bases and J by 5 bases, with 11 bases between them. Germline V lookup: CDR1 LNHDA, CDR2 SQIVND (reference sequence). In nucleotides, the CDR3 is TGTGCCAGTAGTAGCCGGGTTGATGAGACCCAGTACTTC. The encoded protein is CASSSRVDETQYF. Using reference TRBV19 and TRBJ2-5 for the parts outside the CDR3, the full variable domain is DGGITQSPKYLFRKEGQNVTLSCEQNLNHDAMYWYRQDPGQGLRLIYYSQIVNDFQKGDIAEGYSVSREKKESFPLTVTSAQKNPTAFYLCASSSRVDETQYFGPGTRLLVL.

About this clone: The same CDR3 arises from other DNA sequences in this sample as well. This chain's CDR3 is CASSLVGSDTEAFF. CDR3 coding DNA: TGCGCCAGCAGCTTGGTAGGAAGCGACACTGAAGCTTTCTTT. The chain joins TRBV5-1 to TRBJ1-1, with D unresolved. In germline, CDR1 is SGHRS, CDR2 YFSETQ. The CDR3 consists of 14 residues. V lost 0 bases to trimming and J lost 3 bases, with 9 bases between them.

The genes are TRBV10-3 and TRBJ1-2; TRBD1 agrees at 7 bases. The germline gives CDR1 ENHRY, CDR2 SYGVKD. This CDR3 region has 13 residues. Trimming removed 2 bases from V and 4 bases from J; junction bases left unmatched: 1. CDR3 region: CAISEQGVYGYTF. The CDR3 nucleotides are TGTGCCATCAGTGAGCAGGGGGTCTATGGCTACACCTTC.

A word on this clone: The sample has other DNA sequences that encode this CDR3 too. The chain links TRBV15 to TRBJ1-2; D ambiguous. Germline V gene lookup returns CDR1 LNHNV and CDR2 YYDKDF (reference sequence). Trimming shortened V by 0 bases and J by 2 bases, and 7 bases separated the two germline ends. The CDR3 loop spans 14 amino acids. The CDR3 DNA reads TGTGCCACCAGCAGAGACCCAGGAAACTATGGCTACACCTTC. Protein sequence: CATSRDPGNYGYTF.

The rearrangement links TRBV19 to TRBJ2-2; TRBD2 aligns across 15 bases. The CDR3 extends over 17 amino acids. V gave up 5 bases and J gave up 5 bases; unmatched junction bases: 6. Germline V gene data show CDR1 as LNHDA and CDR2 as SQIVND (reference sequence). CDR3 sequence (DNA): TGTGCCAGTAGTCTGGGACTAGCGGGAGGTTGGACCGGGGAGCTGTTTTTT. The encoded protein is CASSLGLAGGWTGELFF.

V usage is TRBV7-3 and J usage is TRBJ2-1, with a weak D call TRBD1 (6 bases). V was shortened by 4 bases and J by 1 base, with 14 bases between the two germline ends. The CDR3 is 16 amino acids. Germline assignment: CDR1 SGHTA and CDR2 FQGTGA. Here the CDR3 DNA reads TGTGCCAGCAGCTCCTCAGGGGCCGTTTCCTACAATGAGCAGTTCTTC. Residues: CASSSSGAVSYNEQFF.

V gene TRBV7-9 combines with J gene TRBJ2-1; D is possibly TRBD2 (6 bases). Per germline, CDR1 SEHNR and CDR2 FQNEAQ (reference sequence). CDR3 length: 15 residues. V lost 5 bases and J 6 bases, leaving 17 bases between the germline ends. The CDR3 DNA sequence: TGTGCCAGCAGCCCCTTCCTATGGGGAGGCAATGAGCAGTTCTTC. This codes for CASSPFLWGGNEQFF.

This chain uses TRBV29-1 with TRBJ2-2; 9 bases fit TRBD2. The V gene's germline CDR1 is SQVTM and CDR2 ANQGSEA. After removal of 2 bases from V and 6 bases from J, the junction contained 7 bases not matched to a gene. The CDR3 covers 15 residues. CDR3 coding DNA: TGCAGCGTTGAATCTGGCCTAGCGGGATCCGGGGAGCTGTTTTTT. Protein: CSVESGLAGSGELFF.

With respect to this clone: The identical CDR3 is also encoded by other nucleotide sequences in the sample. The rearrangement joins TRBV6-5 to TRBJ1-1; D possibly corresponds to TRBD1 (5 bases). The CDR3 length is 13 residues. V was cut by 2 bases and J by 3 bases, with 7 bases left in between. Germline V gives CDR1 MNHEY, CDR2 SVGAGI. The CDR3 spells CASSYRGDTEAFF. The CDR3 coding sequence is TGTGCCAGCAGTTACAGGGGAGACACTGAAGCTTTCTTT.

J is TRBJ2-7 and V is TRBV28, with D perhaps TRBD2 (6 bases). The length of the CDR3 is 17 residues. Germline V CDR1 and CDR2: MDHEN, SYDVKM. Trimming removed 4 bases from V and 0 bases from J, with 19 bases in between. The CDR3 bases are TGTGCCAGCAGTTCTCCCGCGCCGGGACTCGACTCCTACGAGCAGTACTTC. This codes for CASSSPAPGLDSYEQYF.